A selection of T cell receptor beta chains follows, all from one sample in a study of cytomegalovirus exposure and HLA in healthy donors. Measured with immunoSEQ multiplex PCR; TCRdb has only the in-frame clones, and not every one. The sample comprises about 98,000 clones, over 75% of which are singletons, and 6% to 6.5% rests with the top ten. Specimen: PBMCs. These receptors were collected from a man between 18 and 35 years old in good health and CMV-seropositive. The CDR3 runs from the conserved cysteine through the conserved F or W. A D gene is named only where the DNA matches it firmly. Clone size is given for some rows only: seen once, a few or many times, or a class if the clone is expanded.

cdr3_nt cdr3_aa clone_size v_call d_call j_call
TGTGCCAGTACCGGGACTAGCGGGATACCGGGCTACAATGAGCAGTTCTTC CASTGTSGIPGYNEQFF few TRBV19 TRBD2 TRBJ2-1
TGTGCCAGCTCACCCGCGGGACTAGCGGGATCGTATGAGCAGTTCTTC CASSPAGLAGSYEQFF NA TRBV18 TRBD2 TRBJ2-1
TGCGCCAGCAGCTTGGGCCCTACCGACAGGGGGACCCCCTACGAGCAGTACTTC CASSLGPTDRGTPYEQYF NA TRBV5-1 TRBD1 TRBJ2-7
TGTGCCAGCAGCCACCAGACAGGGGGGTTAATCTATGGCTACACCTTC CASSHQTGGLIYGYTF NA TRBV28 TRBD1 TRBJ1-2
TGCGCCAGCAGCTTGGCCAGGGATTATGGCACTGAAGCTTTCTTT CASSLARDYGTEAFF NA TRBV5-1 NA TRBJ1-1
TGCGCCAGCGGGCCAGCGGGGTTCACAGATACGCAGTATTTT CASGPAGFTDTQYF once TRBV5-1 TRBD2 TRBJ2-3
TGTGCCAGCAGCTCCGACAGGGTGAACTATGGCTACACCTTC CASSSDRVNYGYTF NA TRBV7-2 TRBD1 TRBJ1-2
TGTGCCAGCAGCCGAGGGCAGAGTATGAACACTGAAGCTTTCTTT CASSRGQSMNTEAFF NA TRBV9 NA TRBJ1-1
TGTGCCAGCAGTTGGAGCGGGTACGGCAATCAGCCCCAGCATTTT CASSWSGYGNQPQHF many TRBV2 NA TRBJ1-5
TGCGCCAGCAGCAGACAGGGGTTGGGAGAGACCCAGTACTTC CASSRQGLGETQYF few TRBV5-1 TRBD1 TRBJ2-5
TGTGCCAGCAGCTGGGACAGTATAAACTATGGCTACACCTTC CASSWDSINYGYTF NA TRBV5-4 TRBD1 TRBJ1-2
TGTGCCAGCAGCTTTTTCGGGATGGGTCAGGACGAGCAGTACTTC CASSFFGMGQDEQYF NA TRBV7-2 NA TRBJ2-7
TGCAGCGTTGCGGGTGTCGAGCAGTTCTTC CSVAGVEQFF once TRBV29-1 NA TRBJ2-1
TGCAGCGTTGAGGCGACAGGGGTCGACACCGGGGAGCTGTTTTTT CSVEATGVDTGELFF NA TRBV29-1 TRBD1 TRBJ2-2
TGTGCCAGCAGTCCCGGGGACAGTATGGGCAATGAGCAGTTCTTC CASSPGDSMGNEQFF NA TRBV6-5 TRBD1 TRBJ2-1
TGTGCCAGCAGCCGGGGGACAGATACGCAGTATTTT CASSRGTDTQYF NA TRBV7-9 NA TRBJ2-3
TGTGCCAGCAGGGAAGACAGGGGAATCACTGAAGCTTTCTTT CASREDRGITEAFF NA TRBV11-2 TRBD1 TRBJ1-1
TGTGCCAGCAGCCGGGAGTACGACAATGAGCAGTTCTTC CASSREYDNEQFF NA TRBV5-4 NA TRBJ2-1
TGTGCCAGCAGCCCCCCTGGCCGGAGTAATGAAAAACTGTTTTTT CASSPPGRSNEKLFF NA TRBV7-2 NA TRBJ1-4
TGTGCCAGTAGTACCATGAAAGCGGGAGGGGTCGGGGAGCTGTTTTTT CASSTMKAGGVGELFF NA TRBV19 TRBD2 TRBJ2-2
TGTGCCAGCAGTTTGGGGACTAGCGGGATTATAGGAGAGACCCAGTACTTC CASSLGTSGIIGETQYF NA TRBV28 TRBD2 TRBJ2-5
TGTGCCAGCAGCGTCCGGGAGGCCTACAATGAGCAGTTCTTC CASSVREAYNEQFF NA TRBV9 TRBD2 TRBJ2-1
TGTGCCAGCAGTGATATCCGGGCAGGGAACTATGGCTACACCTTC CASSDIRAGNYGYTF NA TRBV27 NA TRBJ1-2
TGTGCCAGCAGCTTGGGGAGGGAACTACCGAACTATGGCTACACCTTC CASSLGRELPNYGYTF NA TRBV5-4 NA TRBJ1-2
TGTGCCAGCAGTGAAGGCCAGGGGGGCAACTACGAGCAGTACTTC CASSEGQGGNYEQYF NA TRBV6-1 NA TRBJ2-7
TGTGCCAGCAGTGAAGAAGAGGACAGAAGCAATCAGCCCCAGCATTTT CASSEEEDRSNQPQHF NA TRBV6-1 NA TRBJ1-5
TGCGCCAGCCATAGCGGCATGAGCCGATCCTACGAGCAGTACTTC CASHSGMSRSYEQYF NA TRBV10-1 NA TRBJ2-7
TGCGCCAGCAGCTTGGGACAGGGGGGGAATTCACCCCTCCACTTT CASSLGQGGNSPLHF NA TRBV5-1 TRBD1 TRBJ1-6
TGCGCCAGCAGAGGGACTGACTCTGGAAACACCATATATTTT CASRGTDSGNTIYF NA TRBV5-1 NA TRBJ1-3
TGTGCCAGCAGCGTACAGGGGGCGACGTCTGGCTACACCTTC CASSVQGATSGYTF NA TRBV9 TRBD1 TRBJ1-2
TGTGCCAGCAGCTTGACTAGCGGGGGCACAGATACGCAGTATTTT CASSLTSGGTDTQYF few TRBV6-4 TRBD2 TRBJ2-3
TGTGCCAGCAGCGCGGCTCCGGGACAGGGTGCTTGGGAGCAGTATTTT CASSAAPGQGAWEQYF NA TRBV4-2 TRBD1 TRBJ2-3
TGTGCCAGTAGTATAAGCGAGACGGGAACCTACGAGCAGTACTTC CASSISETGTYEQYF NA TRBV19 NA TRBJ2-7
TGTGCCAGCAGCCCAGACAGGACTAACTATGGCTACACCTTC CASSPDRTNYGYTF few TRBV7-2 NA TRBJ1-2
TGTGCCAGCAGCTTAGATAGCACCCTGATCTACGAGCAGTACTTC CASSLDSTLIYEQYF NA TRBV11-2 NA TRBJ2-7
TGTGCCAGCAGCGGACAGGGAGATACGCAGTATTTT CASSGQGDTQYF NA TRBV9 TRBD1 TRBJ2-3
TGCGCCAGCAGCTTGGGTAGCGGGAGTTTTTCTGAGCAGTTCTTC CASSLGSGSFSEQFF NA TRBV5-1 TRBD2 TRBJ2-1
TGTGCCAGCAGCTCCCGGGGAAACCAAGAGACCCAGTACTTC CASSSRGNQETQYF NA TRBV7-2 NA TRBJ2-5
TGTGCCAGCAGTGAATTTGGATTAGTTGGGGGCCCAACTACCTACGAGCAGTACTTC CASSEFGLVGGPTTYEQYF NA TRBV6-1 NA TRBJ2-7
TGTGCCAGCAGTGCGATAAGGGGGCTCGGTGAAAAACTGTTTTTT CASSAIRGLGEKLFF NA TRBV2 TRBD1 TRBJ1-4
TGTGCCATTAAGGACAGCTCGAACACCGGGGAGCTGTTTTTT CAIKDSSNTGELFF NA TRBV10-3 NA TRBJ2-2
TGTGCCAGCACTCAACCGGGACAGGGTTTTAATGAGCAGTTCTTC CASTQPGQGFNEQFF NA TRBV10-3 TRBD1 TRBJ2-1
TGTGCCAGCAGCGTAGAGGTTCGGAGCTACAATGAGCAGTTCTTC CASSVEVRSYNEQFF NA TRBV9 NA TRBJ2-1
TGTGCCAGCAGCCTGGACAGGGGTTCCTACAATGAGCAGTTCTTC CASSLDRGSYNEQFF NA TRBV11-3 TRBD1 TRBJ2-1
TGTGCCAGCAGCTCCGGACAGGGGGCCTACAATGAGCAGTTCTTC CASSSGQGAYNEQFF NA TRBV11-3 TRBD1 TRBJ2-1
TGTGCCAGTAGTAAGAGACAGGGAAGCCGTAGCACAGATACGCAGTATTTT CASSKRQGSRSTDTQYF NA TRBV19 TRBD1 TRBJ2-3
TGTGCCAGCAGCTTTGGGGGCCCTGGCTCCTACGAGCAGTACTTC CASSFGGPGSYEQYF NA TRBV11-3 NA TRBJ2-7
TGTGCCAGCAGCTTGCGGGGGGGTAACCTAAATGGCTACACCTTC CASSLRGGNLNGYTF NA TRBV5-4 NA TRBJ1-2